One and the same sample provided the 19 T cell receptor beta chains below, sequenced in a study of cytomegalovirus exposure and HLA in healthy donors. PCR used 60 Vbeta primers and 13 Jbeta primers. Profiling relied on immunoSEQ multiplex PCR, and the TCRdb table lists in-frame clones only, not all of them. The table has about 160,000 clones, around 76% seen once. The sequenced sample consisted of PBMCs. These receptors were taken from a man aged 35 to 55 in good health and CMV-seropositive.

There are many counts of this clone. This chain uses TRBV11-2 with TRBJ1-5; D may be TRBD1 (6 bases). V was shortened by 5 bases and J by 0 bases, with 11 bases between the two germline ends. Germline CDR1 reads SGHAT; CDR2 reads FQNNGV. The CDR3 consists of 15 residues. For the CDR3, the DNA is TGTGCCAGCAGCCTTACAGGGTATAGCAATCAGCCCCAGCATTTT. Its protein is CASSLTGYSNQPQHF. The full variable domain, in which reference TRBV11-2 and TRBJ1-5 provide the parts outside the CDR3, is EAGVAQSPRYKIIEKRQSVAFWCNPISGHATLYWYQQILGQGPKLLIQFQNNGVVDDSQLPKDRFSAERLKGVDSTLKIQPAKLEDSAVYLCASSLTGYSNQPQHFGDGTRLSIL.

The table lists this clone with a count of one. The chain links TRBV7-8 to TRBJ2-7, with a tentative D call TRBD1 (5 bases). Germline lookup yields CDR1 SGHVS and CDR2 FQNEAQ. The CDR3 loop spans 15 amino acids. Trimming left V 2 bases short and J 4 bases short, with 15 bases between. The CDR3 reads CASSLTAGRRYEQYF. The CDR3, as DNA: TGTGCCAGCAGCTTAACGGCAGGGCGGAGATACGAGCAGTACTTC.

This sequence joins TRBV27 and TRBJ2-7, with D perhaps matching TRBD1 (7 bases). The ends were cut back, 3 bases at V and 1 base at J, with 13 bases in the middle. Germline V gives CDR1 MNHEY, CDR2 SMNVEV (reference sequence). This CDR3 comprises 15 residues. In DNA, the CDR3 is TGTGCCAGCAGTTTTGGTCAGGGGGGATCCTACGAGCAGTACTTC. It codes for CASSFGQGGSYEQYF.

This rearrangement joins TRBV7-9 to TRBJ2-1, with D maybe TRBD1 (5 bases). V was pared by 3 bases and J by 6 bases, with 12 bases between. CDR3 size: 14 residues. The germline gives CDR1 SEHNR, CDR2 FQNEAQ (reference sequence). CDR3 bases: TGTGCCAGCAGCTTGACAGAATCCGGCAATGAGCAGTTCTTC. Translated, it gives CASSLTESGNEQFF.

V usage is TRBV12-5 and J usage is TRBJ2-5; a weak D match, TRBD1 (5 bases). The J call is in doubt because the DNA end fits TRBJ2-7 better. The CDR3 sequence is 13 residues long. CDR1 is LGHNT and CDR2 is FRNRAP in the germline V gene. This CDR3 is CASGPGPSYEQYF. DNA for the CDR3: TGTGCTAGTGGACCAGGGCCCTCCTACGAGCAGTACTTC.

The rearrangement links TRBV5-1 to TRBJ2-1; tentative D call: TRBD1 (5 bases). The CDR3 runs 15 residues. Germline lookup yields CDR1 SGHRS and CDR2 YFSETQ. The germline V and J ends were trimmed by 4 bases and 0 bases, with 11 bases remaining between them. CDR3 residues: CASSTRVGSYNEQFF. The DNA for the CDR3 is TGCGCCAGCAGCACCAGGGTGGGCTCCTACAATGAGCAGTTCTTC.

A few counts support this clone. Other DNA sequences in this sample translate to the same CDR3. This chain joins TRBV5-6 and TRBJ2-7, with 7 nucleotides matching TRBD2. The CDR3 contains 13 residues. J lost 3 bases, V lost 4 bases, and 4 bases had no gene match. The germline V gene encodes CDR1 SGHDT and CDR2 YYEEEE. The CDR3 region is CASSPGGSYEQYF. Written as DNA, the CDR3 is TGTGCCAGCAGCCCGGGGGGAAGCTACGAGCAGTACTTC.

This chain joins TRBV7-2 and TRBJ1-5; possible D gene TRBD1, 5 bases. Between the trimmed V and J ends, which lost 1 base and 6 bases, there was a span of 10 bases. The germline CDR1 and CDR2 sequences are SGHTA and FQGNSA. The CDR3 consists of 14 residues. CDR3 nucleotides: TGTGCCAGCAGCTTAGGGGGCAGACTTCAGCCCCAGCATTTT. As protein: CASSLGGRLQPQHF. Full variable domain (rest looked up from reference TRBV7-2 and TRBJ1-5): GAGVSQSPSNKVTEKGKDVELRCDPISGHTALYWYRQSLGQGLEFLIYFQGNSAPDKSGLPSDRFSAERTGGSVSTLTIQRTQQEDSAVYLCASSLGGRLQPQHFGDGTRLSIL.

As DNA, the CDR3 is TGTGCCAGCAGTTACCCTCAGGAAGCTTTCTTT. This gives the protein CASSYPQEAFF. This chain connects TRBV6-6 to TRBJ1-1; D gene uncertain. Between the trimmed V and J ends, which lost 2 bases and 8 bases, there was a span of 6 bases. The CDR3 consists of 11 residues. Germline CDR1 is MNHNY and CDR2 is SVGAGI (reference sequence).

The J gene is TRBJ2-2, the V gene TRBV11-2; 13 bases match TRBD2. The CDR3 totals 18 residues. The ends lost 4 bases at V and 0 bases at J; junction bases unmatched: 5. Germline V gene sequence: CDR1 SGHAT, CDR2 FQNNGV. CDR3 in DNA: TGTGCCAGCAGCTCTCTTACTAGCGGGGGGGCGAACACCGGGGAGCTGTTTTTT. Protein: CASSSLTSGGANTGELFF.

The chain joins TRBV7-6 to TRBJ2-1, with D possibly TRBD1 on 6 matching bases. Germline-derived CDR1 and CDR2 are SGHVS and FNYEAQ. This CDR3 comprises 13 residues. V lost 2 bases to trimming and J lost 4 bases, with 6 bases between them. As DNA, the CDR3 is TGTGCCAGCAGCTTAACAGGGTACAATGAGCAGTTCTTC. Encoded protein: CASSLTGYNEQFF.

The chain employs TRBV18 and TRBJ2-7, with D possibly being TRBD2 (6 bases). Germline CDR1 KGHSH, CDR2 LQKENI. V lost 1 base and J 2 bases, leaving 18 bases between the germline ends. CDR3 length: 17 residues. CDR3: CASSPLRTGLSTYEQYF. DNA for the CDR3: TGTGCCAGCTCACCACTCCGGACGGGACTTTCTACCTACGAGCAGTACTTC.

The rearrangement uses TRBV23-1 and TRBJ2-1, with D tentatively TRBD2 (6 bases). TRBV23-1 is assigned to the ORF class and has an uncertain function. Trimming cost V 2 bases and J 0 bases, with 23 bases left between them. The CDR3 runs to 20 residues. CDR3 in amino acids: CASSQPTRTNTLSSYNEQFF. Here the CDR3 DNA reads TGCGCCAGCAGTCAACCGACTAGGACTAACACCCTGAGCTCCTACAATGAGCAGTTCTTC.

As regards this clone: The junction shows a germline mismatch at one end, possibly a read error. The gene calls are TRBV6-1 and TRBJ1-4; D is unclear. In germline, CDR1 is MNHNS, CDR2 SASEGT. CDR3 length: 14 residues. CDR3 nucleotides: TGTGCCAGCAGTGGGGTCACCGAACGGGAAAAACTGTCTTTT. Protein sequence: CASSGVTEREKLSF.

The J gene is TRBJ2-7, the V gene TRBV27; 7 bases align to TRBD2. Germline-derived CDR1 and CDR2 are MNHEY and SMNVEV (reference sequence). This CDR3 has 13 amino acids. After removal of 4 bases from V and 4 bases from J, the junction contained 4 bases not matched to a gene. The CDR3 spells CASSYQRGYEQYF. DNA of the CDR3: TGTGCCAGCAGTTATCAGCGGGGATACGAGCAGTACTTC.

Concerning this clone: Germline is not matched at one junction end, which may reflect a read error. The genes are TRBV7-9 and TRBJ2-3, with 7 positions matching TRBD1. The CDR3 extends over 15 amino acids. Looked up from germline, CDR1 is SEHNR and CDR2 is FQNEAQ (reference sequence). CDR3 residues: CSSRSGQELGDTQYF. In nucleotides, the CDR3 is TGTTCCAGCAGATCCGGACAGGAGTTGGGAGATACGCAGTATTTT. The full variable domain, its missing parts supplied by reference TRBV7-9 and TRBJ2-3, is DTGVSQNPRHKITKRGQNVTFRCDPISEHNRLYWYRQTLGQGPEFLTYFQNEAQLEKSRLLSDRFSAERPKGSFSTLEIQRTEQGDSAMYLCSSRSGQELGDTQYFGPGTRLTVL.

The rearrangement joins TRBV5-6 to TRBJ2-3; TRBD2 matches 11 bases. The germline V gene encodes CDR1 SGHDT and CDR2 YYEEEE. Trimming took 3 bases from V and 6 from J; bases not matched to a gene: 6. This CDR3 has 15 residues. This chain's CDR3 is CASSSTSGVIDTQYF. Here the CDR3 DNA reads TGTGCCAGCAGCTCGACTAGCGGGGTTATTGATACGCAGTATTTT.

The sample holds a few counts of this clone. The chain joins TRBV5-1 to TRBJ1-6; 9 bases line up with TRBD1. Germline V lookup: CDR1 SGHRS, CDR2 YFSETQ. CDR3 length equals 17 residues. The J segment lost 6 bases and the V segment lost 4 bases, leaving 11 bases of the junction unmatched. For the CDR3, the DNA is TGCGCCAGCAGCGGCAGCCAACAGGGGGCGTTTAATTCACCCCTCCACTTT. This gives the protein CASSGSQQGAFNSPLHF.

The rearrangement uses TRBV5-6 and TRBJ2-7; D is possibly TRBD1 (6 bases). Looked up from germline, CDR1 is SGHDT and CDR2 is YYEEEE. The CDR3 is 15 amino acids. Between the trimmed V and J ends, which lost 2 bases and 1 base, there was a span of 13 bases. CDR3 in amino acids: CASSLGGPGSYEQYF. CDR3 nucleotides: TGTGCCAGCAGCTTAGGGGGACCGGGATCCTACGAGCAGTACTTC.